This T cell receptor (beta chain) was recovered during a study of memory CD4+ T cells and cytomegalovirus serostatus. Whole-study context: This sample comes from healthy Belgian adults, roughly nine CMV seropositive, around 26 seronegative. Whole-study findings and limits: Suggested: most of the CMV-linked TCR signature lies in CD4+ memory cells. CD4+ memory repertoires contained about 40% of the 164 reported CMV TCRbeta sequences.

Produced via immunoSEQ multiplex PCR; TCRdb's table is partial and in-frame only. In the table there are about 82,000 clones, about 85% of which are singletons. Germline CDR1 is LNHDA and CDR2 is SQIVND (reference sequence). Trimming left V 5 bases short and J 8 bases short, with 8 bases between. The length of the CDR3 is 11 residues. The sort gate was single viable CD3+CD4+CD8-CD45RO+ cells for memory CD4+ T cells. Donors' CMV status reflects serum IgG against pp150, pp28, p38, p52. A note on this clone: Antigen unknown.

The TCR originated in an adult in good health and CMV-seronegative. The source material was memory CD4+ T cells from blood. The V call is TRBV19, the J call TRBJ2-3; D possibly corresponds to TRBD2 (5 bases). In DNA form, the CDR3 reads TGTGCCAGTAGTCAGGACTTTACGCAGTATTTT. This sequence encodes CASSQDFTQYF.